This T cell receptor (beta chain) derives from a study of blood T cell repertoires in COVID-19. Study processing details: Scientists estimated how many nucleated cells there were by amplifying reference gene primers. Here immunoSEQ multiplex PCR was the method, and the copy in TCRdb shows in-frame clones only, minus some. V, J and clone size reflect that table, while D and trimming were determined from the DNA. The sample shows tens of thousands of clones, approximately 88% of them seen only once. This clonotype originated in a man in his forties or fifties with active COVID-19. Sequenced input: peripheral blood.

The CDR3 spells CASRPPGTLQETQYF. The DNA for the CDR3 is TGTGCCAGCAGGCCCCCCGGGACACTTCAAGAGACCCAGTACTTC. This rearrangement joins TRBV28 to TRBJ2-5, with TRBD1 as a possible D gene (6 bases). The CDR3 loop spans 15 amino acids. From germline, CDR1 is MDHEN and CDR2 SYDVKM. Trimming removed 6 bases from V and 2 bases from J, with 16 bases in between.